The source of this TCR beta chain is a study of regulatory T cells in long-lasting Graves disease. Time point meaning: persistent/refractory GD, antithyroid drugs over 5 years with positive TRAb. Scientists built the TCR library using RNA that was extracted from PBMCs. There are 15 residues in the CDR3. Germline V gene data show CDR1 as SGHTA and CDR2 as FQGNSA. V was pared by 2 bases and J by 6 bases, with 14 bases between. The TCR beta library used iRepertoire HTBI primers with Arm-PCR amplification of CDR3. In the original analysis: Sequenced samples collectively carried under 75 TRBV and around 15 TRBJ segments. TCRdb used MiXCR to reprocess the multiplex PCR reads, holding one entry per CDR3 protein. TCRdb's processing, not the authors', yielded these V and J calls. The data show a few hundred thousand distinct CDR3 sequences, around a quarter seen once.

The sequencing here drew on peripheral blood mononuclear cells (PBMCs), taken when the disease was refractory, from a patient treated with antithyroid drugs. The chain has TRBV7-2 and TRBJ2-1; no definite D call. The origin of this receptor is a female donor with Graves disease. The CDR3, as DNA: TGTGCCAGCAGCTTATCGCAAAGCCGACGCAATGAGCAGTTCTTC. Translating gives CASSLSQSRRNEQFF.